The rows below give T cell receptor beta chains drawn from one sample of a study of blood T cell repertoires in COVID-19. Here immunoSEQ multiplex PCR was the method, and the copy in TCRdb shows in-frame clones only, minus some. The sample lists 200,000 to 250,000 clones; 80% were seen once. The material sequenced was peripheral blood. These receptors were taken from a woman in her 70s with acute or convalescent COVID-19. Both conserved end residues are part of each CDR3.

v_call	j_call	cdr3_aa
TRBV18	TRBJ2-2	CASSQGLAGANGELFF
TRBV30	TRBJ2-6	CAAFPYRSGANVLTF
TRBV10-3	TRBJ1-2	CAISDWQADYGYTF
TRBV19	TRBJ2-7	CASSAAMTSGSSYEQYF
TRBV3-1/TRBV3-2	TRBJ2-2	CASSLTRDWRDTGELFF
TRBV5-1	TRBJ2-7	CASSLAGASIEQYF
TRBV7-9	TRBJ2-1	CASSFREVSNEQFF
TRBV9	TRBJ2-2	CASSGWDNQNTGELFF
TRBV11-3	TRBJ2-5	CASSLNSWLAGVVWETQYF
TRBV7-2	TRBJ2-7	CASSLIGTGDEQYF
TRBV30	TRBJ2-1	CAWRTSGSYEQFF
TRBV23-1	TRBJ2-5	CASTTGVQETQYF
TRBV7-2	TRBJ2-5	CASSQPWGGQETQYF
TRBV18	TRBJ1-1	CASSPGQGGTEAFF
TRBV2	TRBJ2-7	CASRERDLPYEQYF
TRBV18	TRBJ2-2	CASSSLAGSTGELFF
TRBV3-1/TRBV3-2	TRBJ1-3	CASSQDRAPQRVGNTIYF
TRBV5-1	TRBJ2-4	CASSPGLAKNIQYF
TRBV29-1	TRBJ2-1	CSVRSGTNSYNEQFF
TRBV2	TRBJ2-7	CASSESGRAGEQYF
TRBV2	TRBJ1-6	CASRGTVVLNSPLHF
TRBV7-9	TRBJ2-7	CASSLRGEQYF
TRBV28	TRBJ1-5	CASSTRRQESQPQHF
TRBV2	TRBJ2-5	CASSDDRAETQYF